This T cell receptor (beta chain) was identified in a study of regulatory T cells in long-lasting Graves disease. Across the study: Graves' cases, newly diagnosed, had used antithyroid drugs under 3 months.

CDR3-region Arm-PCR and iRepertoire HTBI primers produced the TCR beta libraries. TCRdb reanalysed the multiplex PCR reads using MiXCR and keeps one entry per CDR3 protein. The table has approximately 230,000 distinct CDR3 sequences, 15% to 20% seen once. Noted time point: newly diagnosed GD, antithyroid drugs for less than 3 months. Construction of the TCR library relied on RNA isolated from PBMCs. This clonotype appeared many times. V gave up 1 base and J gave up 0 bases; unmatched junction bases: 7. CDR1 MNHEY and CDR2 SVGEGT come from the germline V gene. This CDR3 spans 19 amino acids. This receptor was obtained from a female donor with Graves disease. The chain recombines TRBV6-2 or TRBV6-3 with TRBJ2-3; 13 positions agree with TRBD2. Sequencing was performed on peripheral blood mononuclear cells (PBMCs), taken at new diagnosis, from a patient treated with antithyroid drugs. DNA for the CDR3: TGTGCCAGCAGTTACTTTCGACTAGCGGGAGGCCCGAGCACAGATACGCAGTATTTT. The encoded protein is CASSYFRLAGGPSTDTQYF.